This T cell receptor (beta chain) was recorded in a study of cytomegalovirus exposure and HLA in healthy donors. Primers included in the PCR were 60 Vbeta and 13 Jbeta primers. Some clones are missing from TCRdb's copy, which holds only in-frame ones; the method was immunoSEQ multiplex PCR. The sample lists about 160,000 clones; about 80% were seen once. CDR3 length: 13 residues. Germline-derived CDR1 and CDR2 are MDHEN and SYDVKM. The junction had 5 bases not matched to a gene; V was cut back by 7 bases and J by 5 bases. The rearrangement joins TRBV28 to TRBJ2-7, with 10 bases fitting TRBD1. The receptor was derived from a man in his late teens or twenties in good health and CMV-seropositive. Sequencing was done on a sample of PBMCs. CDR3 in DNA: TGTGCCAGCAAGGGACAGGGGAGCCACGAGCAGTACTTC. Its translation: CASKGQGSHEQYF.